Listed below are T cell receptor beta chains from one sample, sequenced in a study of regulatory T cells in long-lasting Graves disease. MiXCR, run by TCRdb on the multiplex PCR reads, gives a single entry per CDR3 protein. Altogether 400,000 to 650,000 distinct CDR3 sequences are present, roughly 16% being singletons, with the ten largest covering 20% to 25%. These data were also filed under a second study, of T cells in Graves' hyperthyroidism and ophthalmopathy.

The sample was peripheral blood mononuclear cells (PBMCs), taken at new diagnosis, from a patient treated with antithyroid drugs. All receptors come from a woman aged 40-60 years with Graves disease. Both conserved end residues are part of each CDR3. A D gene is named only where the DNA matches it firmly. For some rows the clone size is stated as once, few or many, or as a class when expanded; others skip it.

D | size | J | V | CDR3 | DNA
- | - | TRBJ2-7 | TRBV7-3 | CASSPLDRARLAYGQYF | TGTGCCAGCTCACCCTTGGACAGGGCCCGACTAGCTTACGGGCAGTACTTC
- | - | TRBJ2-1 | TRBV9 | CASSSPDTSSYNEQFF | TGTGCCAGCAGCTCTCCGGACACTAGCTCCTACAATGAGCAGTTCTTC
- | few | TRBJ1-1 | TRBV6-1 | CASSDRDMNTEAFF | TGTGCCAGCAGCGACCGAGACATGAACACTGAAGCTTTCTTT
TRBD1 | many | TRBJ1-1 | TRBV5-1 | CASSLRQGLNTEAFF | TGCGCCAGCAGCCTTCGACAGGGACTGAACACTGAAGCTTTCTTT
- | - | TRBJ2-7 | TRBV4-1 | CASSQGWQTYEQYF | TGCGCCAGCAGCCAAGGGTGGCAGACCTACGAGCAGTACTTC
- | many | TRBJ1-2 | TRBV2 | CASTLTKSSYGYTF | TGTGCCAGCACTCTGACTAAGTCTAGCTATGGCTACACCTTC
- | many | TRBJ2-3 | TRBV10-1 | CASSESGAKGHDTQYF | TGCGCCAGCAGTGAGTCCGGGGCCAAGGGGCATGATACGCAGTATTTT
- | many | TRBJ1-4 | TRBV28 | CASSPGAGANEKLFF | TGTGCCAGCAGTCCTGGGGCAGGAGCTAATGAAAAACTGTTTTTT
TRBD1 | - | TRBJ1-5 | TRBV19 | CASNDRGSQPQHF | TGTGCCAGTAATGACAGGGGGAGTCAGCCCCAGCATTTT
- | many | TRBJ2-3 | TRBV13 | CASSFLARGGTDTQYF | TGTGCCAGCAGCTTTCTAGCTAGGGGGGGCACAGATACGCAGTATTTT
TRBD1 | - | TRBJ1-5 | TRBV15 | CATSRVGQGNQPQHF | TGTGCCACCAGCAGAGTTGGACAGGGCAATCAGCCCCAGCATTTT
- | few | TRBJ2-7 | TRBV19 | CASSSVGQASYEQYF | TGTGCCAGTAGTAGTGTCGGACAAGCTTCATACGAGCAGTACTTC
- | many | TRBJ1-1 | TRBV28 | CASSSRDRLGTEAFF | TGTGCCAGCAGTTCCCGTGACAGGCTGGGCACTGAAGCTTTCTTT
- | - | TRBJ2-6 | TRBV11-2 | CASSPRVSSGANVPTF | TGTGCCAGCAGCCCCAGGGTCAGCTCTGGGGCCAACGTCCCGACTTTC
- | once | TRBJ2-2 | TRBV6-1 | CASSRAYTGELFF | TGTGCCAGCAGTAGGGCCTACACCGGGGAGCTGTTTTTT
- | many | TRBJ2-5 | TRBV11-2 | CASGRSSILQETQYF | TGTGCCAGCGGCAGGAGCTCAATTCTCCAAGAGACCCAGTACTTC
- | many | TRBJ1-5 | TRBV6-1 | CASSASIGRPQHF | TGTGCCAGCAGTGCGTCAATCGGACGGCCCCAGCATTTT
- | once | TRBJ2-3 | TRBV6-9 | CASSYRTGADTQYF | TGTGCCAGCAGTTACCGGACCGGCGCAGATACGCAGTATTTT